A single sample is the source of the 5 T cell receptor beta chains below, sequenced in a study of blood T cell repertoires in COVID-19. Clones were read by immunoSEQ multiplex PCR, and TCRdb kept only the in-frame ones, dropping some. The sample holds 150,000 to 200,000 clones, approximately 90% seen once. The specimen sequenced was peripheral blood. Receptor source: a man aged 18 to 29 with active or convalescent COVID-19.

This chain links TRBV2 with TRBJ1-5, with D possibly matching TRBD1 (6 bases). The CDR3 loop spans 15 amino acids. Trimming took off 6 bases at V and 4 bases at J, with 16 bases between the two ends. Looked up from germline, CDR1 is SNHLY and CDR2 is FYNNEI. CDR3 sequence reads: CASRAGTTGNQPQHF. The CDR3 bases are TGTGCCAGCAGAGCCGGGACAACGGGAAATCAGCCCCAGCATTTT.

The gene calls are TRBV28 and TRBJ1-2; D perhaps matches TRBD1 (5 bases). This CDR3 is built from 16 residues. The ends were cut back, 2 bases at V and 3 bases at J, with 16 bases in the middle. Germline-derived CDR1 and CDR2 are MDHEN and SYDVKM. The CDR3 coding sequence is TGTGCCAGCAGTTTAGGAGGGGCCAATGGGGACTATGGCTACACCTTC. Its protein product is CASSLGGANGDYGYTF.

The V and J genes are TRBV2 and TRBJ2-1, with TRBD1 as a possible D gene (6 bases). The germline V gene encodes CDR1 SNHLY and CDR2 FYNNEI. The CDR3 runs to 15 residues. Trimming shortened V by 6 bases and J by 3 bases, and 15 bases separated the two germline ends. DNA for the CDR3: TGTGCCAGCAGGCCACCGGGACATGTCTACAATGAGCAGTTCTTC. Translated, it gives CASRPPGHVYNEQFF.

The V and J genes are TRBV6-2 or TRBV6-3 and TRBJ1-5; D is unresolved. Germline V gene sequence: CDR1 MNHEY, CDR2 SVGEGT. Trimming removed 2 bases at V and 0 bases at J, with 11 bases between. The CDR3 consists of 16 residues. CDR3 sequence (DNA): TGTGCCAGCAGTTACGGAGGATACTATAGCAATCAGCCCCAGCATTTT. Protein: CASSYGGYYSNQPQHF.

The V gene is TRBV27, the J gene TRBJ1-4; tentatively, D is TRBD1 (5 bases). Germline CDR1 and CDR2: MNHEY and SMNVEV (reference sequence). The length of the CDR3 is 14 residues. With 5 bases removed from V and 7 bases from J, the gap between germline ends came to 14 bases. CDR3 in amino acids: CASSVTDLSEKLFF. In DNA, the CDR3 is TGTGCCAGCAGTGTGACAGACCTCAGTGAAAAACTGTTTTTT.